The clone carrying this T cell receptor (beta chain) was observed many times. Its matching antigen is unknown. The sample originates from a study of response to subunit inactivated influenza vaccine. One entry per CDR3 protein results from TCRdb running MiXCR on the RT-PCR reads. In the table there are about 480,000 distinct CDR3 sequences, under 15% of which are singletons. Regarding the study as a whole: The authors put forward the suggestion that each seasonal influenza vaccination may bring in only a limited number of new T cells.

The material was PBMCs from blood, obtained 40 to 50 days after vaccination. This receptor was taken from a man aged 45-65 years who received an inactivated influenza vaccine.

DNA of the CDR3: TGTGCCAGCAGAAGGACAGGGTCGGAGACCCAGTACTTC. It specifies CASRRTGSETQYF. The chain recombines TRBV28 with TRBJ2-5, with 8 bases identical to TRBD1. The CDR3 covers 13 residues. After removal of 6 bases from V and 5 bases from J, the junction contained 5 bases not matched to a gene. In germline, CDR1 is MDHEN, CDR2 SYDVKM.